This T cell receptor (beta chain) was captured by sequencing in a study of cytomegalovirus exposure and HLA in healthy donors. Study-level results: Many donors carried some public TCRs, although rarity characterized most TCR sequences. A list of roughly 160 TCR beta chains associated with cytomegalovirus was given.

The donors were in the 120-subject validation cohort, distinct from the approximately 700-subject first cohort. Details on this clone: As yet, its antigen is unknown.

The V gene end was trimmed by 7 bases and the J gene end by 4 bases; junction bases not matched to a gene: 11. CDR3 length: 14 amino acids. Germline V gene sequence: CDR1 SQVTM, CDR2 ANQGSEA. Sequencing was performed with immunoSEQ multiplex PCR; in TCRdb, only in-frame clones are kept and a portion is missing. The data contain about 150,000 clones, 70% to 90% of them singletons. The sample consisted of PBMCs. The receptor comes from a woman aged 18-29 years in good health and CMV-seropositive. The chain employs TRBV29-1 and TRBJ1-2; the match to TRBD1 covers 8 bases. DNA of the CDR3: TGCAGCGCCGACGACAGGGGACGGGGCTATGGCTACACCTTC. Amino acids: CSADDRGRGYGYTF.